This TCR beta chain came from a study of blood T cell repertoires in COVID-19. Study details: PBMCs, B-cell-depleted T cells, or T cells provided the cDNA or gDNA that made up the material.

The CDR3 consists of 14 residues. Germline V lookup: CDR1 SGHNT, CDR2 YYREEE (reference sequence). Losses at the gene ends were 4 bases for V and 9 bases for J; bases not matched to a gene: 4. Per the authors' pipeline: Reference gene primer amplification in the assay estimated nucleated cell counts. Measured with immunoSEQ multiplex PCR; TCRdb has only the in-frame clones, and not every one. The DNA gave D and trimming, while V, J and clone size come from that table. This sample has around 68,000 clones, with roughly three quarters found just once. Sequencing input: peripheral blood. V is TRBV5-4 and J is TRBJ2-1; 13 bases line up with TRBD2. The origin of this receptor is a woman in her 50s with acute or convalescent COVID-19. CDR3 DNA sequence: TGTGCCAGCAGCAACAGACTAGCGGGGGGTGAGCAGTTCTTC. Protein: CASSNRLAGGEQFF.